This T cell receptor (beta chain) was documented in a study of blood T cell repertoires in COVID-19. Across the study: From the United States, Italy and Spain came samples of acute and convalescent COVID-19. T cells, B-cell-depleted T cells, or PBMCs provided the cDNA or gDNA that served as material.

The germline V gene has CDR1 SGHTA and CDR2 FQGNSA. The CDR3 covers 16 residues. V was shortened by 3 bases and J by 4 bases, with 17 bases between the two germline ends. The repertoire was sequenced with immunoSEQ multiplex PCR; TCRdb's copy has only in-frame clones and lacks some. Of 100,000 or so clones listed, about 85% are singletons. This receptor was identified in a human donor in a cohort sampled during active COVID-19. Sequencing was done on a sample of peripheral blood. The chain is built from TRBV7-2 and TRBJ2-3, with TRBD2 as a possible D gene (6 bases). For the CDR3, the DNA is TGTGCCAGCAGCTTCCACTCGACACCGGGGGCAGATACGCAGTATTTT. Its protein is CASSFHSTPGADTQYF.